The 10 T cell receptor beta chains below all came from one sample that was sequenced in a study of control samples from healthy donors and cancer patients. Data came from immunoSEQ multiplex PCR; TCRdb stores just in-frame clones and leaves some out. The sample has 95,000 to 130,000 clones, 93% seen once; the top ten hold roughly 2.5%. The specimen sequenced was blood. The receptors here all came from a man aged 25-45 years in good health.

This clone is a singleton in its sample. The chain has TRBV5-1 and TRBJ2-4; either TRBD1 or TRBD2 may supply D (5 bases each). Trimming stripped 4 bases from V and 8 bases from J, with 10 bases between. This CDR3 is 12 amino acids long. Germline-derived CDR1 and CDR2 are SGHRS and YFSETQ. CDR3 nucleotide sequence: TGCGCCAGCAGCGTCGGGACCGACATTCAGTACTTC. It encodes CASSVGTDIQYF.

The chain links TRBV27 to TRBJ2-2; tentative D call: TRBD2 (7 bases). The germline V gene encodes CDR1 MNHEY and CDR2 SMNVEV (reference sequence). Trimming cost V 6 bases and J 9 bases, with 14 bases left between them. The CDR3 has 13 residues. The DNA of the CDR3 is TGTGCCAGCAGAAGGGGGGGCCTGAGGGAGCTGTTTTTT. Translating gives CASRRGGLRELFF.

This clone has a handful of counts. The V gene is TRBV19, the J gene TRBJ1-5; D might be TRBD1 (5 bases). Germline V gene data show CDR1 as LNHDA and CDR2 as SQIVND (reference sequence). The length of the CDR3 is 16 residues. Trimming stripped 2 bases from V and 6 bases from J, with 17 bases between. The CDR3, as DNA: TGTGCCAGTAGTATAAACCGCAGGGATCGGGCTCAGCCCCAGCATTTT. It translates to CASSINRRDRAQPQHF.

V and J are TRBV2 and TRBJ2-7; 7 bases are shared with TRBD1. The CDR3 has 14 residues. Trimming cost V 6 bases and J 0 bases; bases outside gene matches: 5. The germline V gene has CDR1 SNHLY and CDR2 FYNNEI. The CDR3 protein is CASRTDRASYEQYV. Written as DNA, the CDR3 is TGTGCCAGCAGAACCGACAGGGCCTCCTACGAGCAGTACGTC.

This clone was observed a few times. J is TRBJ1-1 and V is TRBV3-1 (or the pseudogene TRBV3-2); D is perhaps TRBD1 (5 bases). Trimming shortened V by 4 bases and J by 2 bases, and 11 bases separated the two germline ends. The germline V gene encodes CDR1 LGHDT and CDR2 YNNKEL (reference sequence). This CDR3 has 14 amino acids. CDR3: CASSPGRGNTEAFF. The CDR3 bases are TGTGCCAGCAGCCCGGGGCGGGGAAACACTGAAGCTTTCTTT.

CDR3 sequence reads: CASSLEPARNTIYF. CDR3 in DNA: TGCGCCAGCAGCTTGGAGCCAGCAAGAAACACCATATATTTT. The chain recombines TRBV5-1 with TRBJ1-3, with D uncertain. Germline V gene data show CDR1 as SGHRS and CDR2 as YFSETQ. CDR3 length: 14 residues. Between the trimmed V and J ends, which lost 0 bases and 5 bases, there was a span of 9 bases.

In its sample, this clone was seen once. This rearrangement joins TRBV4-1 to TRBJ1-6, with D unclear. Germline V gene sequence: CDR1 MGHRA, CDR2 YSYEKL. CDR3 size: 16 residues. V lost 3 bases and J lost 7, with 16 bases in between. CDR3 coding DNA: TGCGCCAGCAGCCACGCCTGGGGAGGGAACAATTCACCCCTCCACTTT. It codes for CASSHAWGGNNSPLHF.

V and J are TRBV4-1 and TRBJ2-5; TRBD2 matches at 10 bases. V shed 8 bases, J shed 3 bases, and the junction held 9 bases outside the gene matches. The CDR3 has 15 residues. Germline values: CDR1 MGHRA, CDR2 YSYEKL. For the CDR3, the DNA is TGCGCCAGCCGTGGGAGTCTAGCGGGGGAAGAGACCCAGTACTTC. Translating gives CASRGSLAGEETQYF.

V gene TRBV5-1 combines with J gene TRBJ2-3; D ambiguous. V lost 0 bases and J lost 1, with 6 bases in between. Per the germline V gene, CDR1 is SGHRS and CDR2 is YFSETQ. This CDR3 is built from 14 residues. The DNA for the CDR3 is TGCGCCAGCAGCTTGGGCAGTCGCACAGATACGCAGTATTTT. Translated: CASSLGSRTDTQYF. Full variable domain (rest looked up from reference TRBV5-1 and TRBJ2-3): KAGVTQTPRYLIKTRGQQVTLSCSPISGHRSVSWYQQTPGQGLQFLFEYFSETQRNKGNFPGRFSGRQFSNSRSEMNVSTLELGDSALYLCASSLGSRTDTQYFGPGTRLTVL.

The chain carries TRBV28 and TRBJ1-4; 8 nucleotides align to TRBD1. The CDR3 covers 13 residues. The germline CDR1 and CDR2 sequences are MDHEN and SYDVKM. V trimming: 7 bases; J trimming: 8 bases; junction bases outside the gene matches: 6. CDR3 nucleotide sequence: TGTGCCAGCACCCAACAGGGGGAGGAAAAACTGTTTTTT. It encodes CASTQQGEEKLFF. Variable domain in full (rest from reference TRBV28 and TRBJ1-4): DVKVTQSSRYLVKRTGEKVFLECVQDMDHENMFWYRQDPGLGLRLIYFSYDVKMKEKGDIPEGYSVSREKKERFSLILESASTNQTSMYLCASTQQGEEKLFFGSGTQLSVL.